One and the same sample provided the 20 T cell receptor beta chains below, sequenced in a study of blood T cell repertoires in COVID-19. Sequencing was performed with immunoSEQ multiplex PCR; in TCRdb, only in-frame clones are kept and a portion is missing. The sample consists of about 24,000 clones, approximately 75% of them appearing once. The sequenced sample was peripheral blood. Receptors were obtained from a man aged 50 to 60 with COVID-19, enrolled during active disease.

In its sample, this clone was seen a few times. V and J are TRBV30 and TRBJ1-6; D possibly corresponds to TRBD1 (6 bases). The V gene lost 0 bases and the J gene lost 11 bases, with 14 bases spanning the gap. From germline, CDR1 is GTSNPN and CDR2 SVGIG (reference sequence). The CDR3 has 14 residues. The CDR3 nucleotides are TGTGCCTGGAGTGTAAGGGGGAGTAAGGCACCCCTCCACTTT. This codes for CAWSVRGSKAPLHF.

The V gene is TRBV7-6, the J gene TRBJ2-3; 7 nucleotides line up with TRBD1. The CDR3 covers 16 residues. Germline loops: CDR1 SGHVS, CDR2 FNYEAQ. Losses at the gene ends were 5 bases for V and 4 bases for J; bases not matched to a gene: 12. CDR3 amino acids: CASSPEAGGGADTQYF. In DNA, the CDR3 is TGTGCCAGCAGCCCAGAGGCAGGGGGTGGAGCAGATACGCAGTATTTT.

The chain carries TRBV11-2 and TRBJ1-2; 8 bases line up with TRBD1. Germline V lookup: CDR1 SGHAT, CDR2 FQNNGV. This CDR3 spans 13 amino acids. V lost 1 base and J lost 8; bases outside the gene matches: 3. The CDR3 coding sequence is TGTGCCAGCAGCTTAGGGACAGGGTCAGGCTACACCTTC. It yields the protein CASSLGTGSGYTF.

This chain joins TRBV10-1 and TRBJ1-1; 9 bases fit TRBD1. This CDR3 is built from 12 residues. V shed 0 bases and J 11 bases; nucleotides not matched to a gene: 1. The germline V gene encodes CDR1 WNHNN and CDR2 SYGVQD (reference sequence). CDR3 loop: CASSESGQGAFF. The CDR3 DNA sequence: TGCGCCAGCAGTGAGTCAGGACAGGGGGCTTTCTTT.

In nucleotides, the CDR3 is TGTGCCAGCAGTGCGTTCGCAGGGTTGGGGGAGACCCAGTACTTC. As protein: CASSAFAGLGETQYF. The chain recombines TRBV2 with TRBJ2-5; a weak D match, TRBD1 (5 bases). Germline V lookup: CDR1 SNHLY, CDR2 FYNNEI. Trimming took 4 bases from V and 5 from J, leaving 17 bases between them. The CDR3 extends over 15 amino acids.

V usage is TRBV7-3 and J usage is TRBJ2-1, with TRBD2 matching 11 bases. CDR1 is SGHTA and CDR2 is FQGTGA in the germline V gene. The CDR3 loop spans 15 amino acids. The ends lost 7 bases at V and 6 bases at J; junction bases unmatched: 8. CDR3 residues: CASKTSGGPGNEQFF. CDR3 DNA sequence: TGTGCCAGCAAAACTAGCGGGGGCCCAGGCAATGAGCAGTTCTTC.

This clone appeared a few times. The gene calls are TRBV6-5 and TRBJ1-1, with TRBD1 matching over 12 bases. Germline trimming cut 6 bases from V and 3 bases from J; bases unmatched to any gene: 5. Germline assignment: CDR1 MNHEY and CDR2 SVGAGI. The CDR3 runs 15 residues. The CDR3 here is CASRGQGAKDTEAFF. DNA of the CDR3: TGTGCCAGCAGGGGACAGGGGGCAAAGGACACTGAAGCTTTCTTT.

The V call is TRBV5-5, the J call TRBJ2-1; the D is unclear. The V gene lost 5 bases and the J gene lost 9 bases, with 12 bases spanning the gap. This CDR3 contains 12 residues. Germline CDR1 reads SGHKS; CDR2 reads YYEKEE (reference sequence). CDR3 DNA: TGTGCCAGCAGACCGGTTCCTGGTGAGCAGTTCTTC. Its protein is CASRPVPGEQFF. Drawing the rest from reference TRBV5-5 and TRBJ2-1, the complete variable domain is DAGVTQSPTHLIKTRGQQVTLRCSPISGHKSVSWYQQVLGQGPQFIFQYYEKEERGRGNFPDRFSARQFPNYSSELNVNALLLGDSALYLCASRPVPGEQFFGPGTRLTVL.

This clone has just a few counts. This chain uses TRBV12-3 or TRBV12-4 with TRBJ1-4; D is unresolved. The CDR3 is 12 residues long. The V gene lost 6 bases and the J gene lost 8 bases, with 10 bases spanning the gap. CDR3 sequence: CASSLLREKLFF. In DNA, the CDR3 is TGTGCCAGCAGCCTTCTTCGGGAAAAACTGTTTTTT.

A few counts support this clone. J is TRBJ1-6 and V is TRBV6-5; TRBD1 aligns across 8 bases. With V trimmed by 8 bases and J by 10 bases, 13 bases remained unmatched. CDR1 and CDR2 from the germline V gene are MNHEY and SVGAGI. This CDR3 spans 15 amino acids. CDR3 in amino acids: CASVGVQGAVSPLHF. The CDR3 DNA reads TGTGCCAGCGTGGGGGTCCAGGGGGCAGTATCACCCCTCCACTTT.

The CDR3, as DNA: TGTGCCAGCAGCAAAAGGGGGCACCTCCATCAGCCCCAGCATTTT. This gives the protein CASSKRGHLHQPQHF. The genes are TRBV5-7 and TRBJ1-5; 7 bases agree with TRBD1. TRBV5-7 has ORF status, its function being uncertain. The CDR3 sequence is 15 residues long. Germline trimming cut 4 bases from V and 5 bases from J; bases unmatched to any gene: 9.

This rearrangement joins TRBV2 to TRBJ1-6, with D possibly TRBD1 on 6 matching bases. V shed 2 bases and J shed 10 bases, with 12 bases lying between them. The CDR3 covers 14 residues. Germline assignment: CDR1 SNHLY and CDR2 FYNNEI. The CDR3 sequence is CASSEQGRGSPLHF. As DNA, the CDR3 is TGTGCCAGCAGTGAACAGGGGAGAGGATCACCCCTCCACTTT. Variable domain in full (rest from reference TRBV2 and TRBJ1-6): EPEVTQTPSHQVTQMGQEVILRCVPISNHLYFYWYRQILGQKVEFLVSFYNNEISEKSEIFDDQFSVERPDGSNFTLKIRSTKLEDSAMYFCASSEQGRGSPLHFGNGTRLTVT.

This clone has more than one count but fewer than ten. The chain joins TRBV5-5 to TRBJ1-2, with 7 nucleotides matching TRBD1. CDR3 size: 13 residues. Germline V gene data show CDR1 as SGHKS and CDR2 as YYEKEE (reference sequence). The trim removed 3 bases at V and 4 bases at J, leaving 3 bases unmatched. This CDR3 is CASSSGGGYGYTF. The CDR3 nucleotides read TGTGCCAGCAGCTCAGGGGGTGGCTATGGCTACACCTTC.

This chain uses TRBV6-5 with TRBJ1-2; a possible D gene is TRBD1 (6 bases). The CDR3 is 13 residues long. The germline V gene encodes CDR1 MNHEY and CDR2 SVGAGI. Trimming took off 6 bases at V and 4 bases at J, with 12 bases between the two ends. CDR3: CASSSADSYGYTF. As DNA, the CDR3 is TGTGCCAGCAGCTCTGCGGACAGCTATGGCTACACCTTC.

The chain uses TRBV12-3 or TRBV12-4 and TRBJ2-7; 7 nucleotides agree with TRBD1. This CDR3 is 13 amino acids long. V was clipped by 5 bases and J by 3 bases; unmatched bases: 4. The CDR3 DNA follows: TGTGCCAGCAGTCCAAGGACAGGCTACGAGCAGTACTTC. Protein product: CASSPRTGYEQYF.

This clone appeared a few times. The chain couples TRBV2 to TRBJ2-7; tentatively, D is TRBD1 (7 bases). Looked up from germline, CDR1 is SNHLY and CDR2 is FYNNEI. The CDR3 totals 13 residues. The V end lost 6 bases, the J end lost 6 bases, and 15 bases lay between the germline ends. CDR3 region: CASRVLQGGEQYF. The CDR3 DNA sequence: TGTGCCAGCAGGGTCCTCCAGGGGGGCGAGCAGTACTTC.

The gene calls are TRBV10-2 and TRBJ2-1; TRBD2 matches 12 bases. With V trimmed by 4 bases and J by 1 base, 5 bases remained unmatched. Germline V gene data show CDR1 as WSHSY and CDR2 as SAAADI. CDR3 size: 17 residues. The CDR3, as DNA: TGCGCCAGCAGTGCTACTAGCGGGGGGATATCCTACAATGAGCAGTTCTTC. Its protein product is CASSATSGGISYNEQFF.

The chain carries TRBV7-2 and TRBJ2-3; D not certain. CDR1 is SGHTA and CDR2 is FQGNSA in the germline V gene. The CDR3 covers 12 residues. Trimming left V 1 base short and J 4 bases short, with 3 bases between. CDR3 protein: CASSLVSDTQYF. The CDR3 bases are TGTGCCAGCAGCTTAGTATCAGATACGCAGTATTTT. The full variable domain, rest sourced from reference TRBV7-2 and TRBJ2-3, is GAGVSQSPSNKVTEKGKDVELRCDPISGHTALYWYRQSLGQGLEFLIYFQGNSAPDKSGLPSDRFSAERTGGSVSTLTIQRTQQEDSAVYLCASSLVSDTQYFGPGTRLTVL.

This chain connects TRBV5-6 to TRBJ2-3, with D perhaps TRBD2 (5 bases). V was clipped by 1 base and J by 0 bases, with 18 bases between them. This CDR3 is 18 amino acids long. The germline V gene encodes CDR1 SGHDT and CDR2 YYEEEE. The CDR3 spells CASSLLGPRGPSTDTQYF. The DNA for the CDR3 is TGTGCCAGCAGCTTGTTAGGGCCTCGGGGTCCTAGCACAGATACGCAGTATTTT.

The chain has TRBV5-1 and TRBJ2-1; 7 bases line up with TRBD1. The CDR3 has 15 residues. V lost 4 bases, J lost 5 bases, and 9 bases stayed unmatched. Germline loops: CDR1 SGHRS, CDR2 YFSETQ. Here the CDR3 DNA reads TGCGCCAGCAGCACCACCGACAGGGCAAACAATGAGCAGTTCTTC. Translated: CASSTTDRANNEQFF.